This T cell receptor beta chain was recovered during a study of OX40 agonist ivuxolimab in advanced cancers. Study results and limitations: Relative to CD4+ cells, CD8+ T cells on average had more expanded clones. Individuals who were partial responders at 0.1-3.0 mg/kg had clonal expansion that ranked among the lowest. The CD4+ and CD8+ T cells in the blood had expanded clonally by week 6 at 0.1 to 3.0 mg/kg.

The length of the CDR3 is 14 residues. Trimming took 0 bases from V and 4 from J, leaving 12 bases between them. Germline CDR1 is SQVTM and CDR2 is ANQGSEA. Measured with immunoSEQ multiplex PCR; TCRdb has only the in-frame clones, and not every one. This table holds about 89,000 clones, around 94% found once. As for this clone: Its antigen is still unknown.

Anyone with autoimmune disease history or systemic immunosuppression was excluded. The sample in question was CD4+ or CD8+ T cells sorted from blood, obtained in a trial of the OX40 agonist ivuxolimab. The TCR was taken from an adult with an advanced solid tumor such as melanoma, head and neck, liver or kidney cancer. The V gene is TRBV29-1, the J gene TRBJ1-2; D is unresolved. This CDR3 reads CSVEDRPGTYGYTF. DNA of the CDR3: TGCAGCGTTGAAGATCGGCCAGGTACCTATGGCTACACCTTC.